The rows below give T cell receptor beta chains drawn from one sample of a study of blood T cell repertoires in COVID-19. Measured with immunoSEQ multiplex PCR; TCRdb has only the in-frame clones, and not every one. The table records 45,000 to 55,000 clones, approximately 86% of them present only once. Sequenced: peripheral blood. The source is a man aged 70 or older with active COVID-19. Both conserved end residues are part of each CDR3. The D gene is left open where the match is weak. The listing skips clone size in some rows; elsewhere it reads once, few, many or a size class.

V: TRBV5-1; D: TRBD2; J: TRBJ2-2; size: NA; CDR3: CASSFSGTTATITGELFF; DNA: TGCGCCAGCAGCTTCTCCGGGACTACTGCGACTATCACCGGGGAGCTGTTTTTT
V: TRBV19; D: NA; J: TRBJ2-2; size: NA; CDR3: CASSLSRGSDTGELFF; DNA: TGTGCCAGTAGTCTTAGTAGGGGTTCGGACACCGGGGAGCTGTTTTTT
V: TRBV18; D: NA; J: TRBJ1-1; size: NA; CDR3: CASSPAVNTEAFF; DNA: TGTGCCAGCTCACCGGCGGTGAACACTGAAGCTTTCTTT
V: TRBV29-1; D: NA; J: TRBJ1-1; size: NA; CDR3: CSVDRGITEAFF; DNA: TGCAGCGTTGATCGGGGGATCACTGAAGCTTTCTTT
V: TRBV6-5; D: TRBD1; J: TRBJ1-6; size: NA; CDR3: CASSYLGQGDSPLHF; DNA: TGTGCCAGCAGTTACTTGGGACAGGGGGATTCACCCCTCCACTTT
V: TRBV15; D: TRBD1; J: TRBJ2-5; size: once; CDR3: CATSNTPSDREETQYF; DNA: TGTGCCACCAGCAACACACCCTCGGACAGGGAAGAGACCCAGTACTTC
V: TRBV19; D: NA; J: TRBJ2-1; size: NA; CDR3: CASIRSNEQFF; DNA: TGTGCCAGTATTCGGAGCAATGAGCAGTTCTTC
V: TRBV18; D: TRBD1; J: TRBJ1-2; size: NA; CDR3: CASSPDGQAPNYGYTF; DNA: TGTGCCAGCTCACCAGATGGACAGGCCCCTAACTATGGCTACACCTTC
V: TRBV7-6; D: TRBD1; J: TRBJ1-1; size: NA; CDR3: CASSSPGTGIAEAFF; DNA: TGTGCCAGCAGCTCTCCCGGGACAGGCATCGCTGAAGCTTTCTTT
V: TRBV3-1/TRBV3-2; D: NA; J: TRBJ1-3; size: NA; CDR3: CASSRTRGRGTPGNTIYF; DNA: TGTGCCAGCAGTCGAACCAGGGGAAGGGGAACCCCTGGAAACACCATATATTTT
V: TRBV7-8; D: TRBD1; J: TRBJ1-2; size: NA; CDR3: CASSPRDRAMDGYTF; DNA: TGTGCCAGCAGCCCGCGGGACAGAGCTATGGATGGCTACACCTTC
V: TRBV7-2; D: TRBD1; J: TRBJ2-3; size: NA; CDR3: CASSGQVTDTQYF; DNA: TGTGCCAGCAGCGGACAGGTCACAGATACGCAGTATTTT
V: TRBV19; D: TRBD1; J: TRBJ1-1; size: few; CDR3: CASRRTGVNTEAFF; DNA: TGTGCCAGTAGGCGGACAGGAGTGAACACTGAAGCTTTCTTT
V: TRBV2; D: TRBD1; J: TRBJ2-7; size: NA; CDR3: CASSSTGAPLEQYF; DNA: TGTGCCAGCAGCTCTACAGGGGCTCCCCTCGAGCAGTACTTC
V: TRBV3-1/TRBV3-2; D: NA; J: TRBJ2-2; size: NA; CDR3: CASSHSGGGIPGELFF; DNA: TGTGCCAGCAGCCACTCAGGGGGAGGCATTCCCGGGGAGCTGTTTTTT
V: TRBV7-9; D: NA; J: TRBJ1-1; size: NA; CDR3: CASSINQDTEAFF; DNA: TGTGCCAGCTCGATTAACCAGGACACTGAAGCTTTCTTT
V: TRBV20-1; D: NA; J: TRBJ2-7; size: NA; CDR3: CSASTVPSYEQYF; DNA: TGCAGTGCTAGTACAGTCCCCTCCTACGAGCAGTACTTC
V: TRBV11-2; D: TRBD2; J: TRBJ2-7; size: NA; CDR3: CASSFRLAGHEQYF; DNA: TGTGCCAGCAGCTTCCGACTAGCGGGCCACGAGCAGTACTTC
V: TRBV18; D: NA; J: TRBJ2-7; size: NA; CDR3: CASSPGGGSYEQYF; DNA: TGTGCCAGCTCACCCGGCGGCGGCTCCTACGAGCAGTACTTC
V: TRBV19; D: TRBD1; J: TRBJ2-7; size: NA; CDR3: CASSIRTGYEQYF; DNA: TGTGCCAGTAGTATACGGACAGGATACGAGCAGTACTTC
V: TRBV29-1; D: NA; J: TRBJ2-1; size: NA; CDR3: CSVEDNPGNEQFF; DNA: TGCAGCGTTGAAGATAATCCGGGCAATGAGCAGTTCTTC
V: TRBV4-3; D: NA; J: TRBJ1-6; size: NA; CDR3: CASSQAWSNSPLHF; DNA: TGCGCCAGCAGCCAAGCCTGGAGTAATTCACCCCTCCACTTT
V: TRBV5-4; D: TRBD1; J: TRBJ1-1; size: NA; CDR3: CASSPLQGVNTEAFF; DNA: TGTGCCAGCAGCCCTCTCCAGGGGGTTAACACTGAAGCTTTCTTT
V: TRBV18; D: NA; J: TRBJ2-2; size: NA; CDR3: CASSPSVLGTGELFF; DNA: TGTGCCAGCTCACCTTCGGTCCTCGGGACCGGGGAGCTGTTTTTT
V: TRBV12-3/TRBV12-4; D: NA; J: TRBJ2-1; size: NA; CDR3: CASSFLNEQFF; DNA: TGTGCCAGCAGTTTTTTAAATGAGCAGTTCTTC
V: TRBV5-1; D: NA; J: TRBJ1-4; size: NA; CDR3: CASSLGATNEKLFF; DNA: TGCGCCAGCAGCTTAGGGGCCACTAATGAAAAACTGTTTTTT
V: TRBV11-3; D: NA; J: TRBJ2-3; size: NA; CDR3: CASSSVSSTDTQYF; DNA: TGTGCCAGCAGCTCAGTATCCAGCACAGATACGCAGTATTTT
V: TRBV14; D: NA; J: TRBJ2-3; size: NA; CDR3: CASSLHRAATQYF; DNA: TGTGCCAGCAGCCTCCACAGGGCGGCTACGCAGTATTTT
V: TRBV13; D: TRBD2; J: TRBJ2-5; size: NA; CDR3: CASSPPAGERTQETQYF; DNA: TGTGCCAGCAGCCCCCCAGCGGGGGAACGGACCCAAGAGACCCAGTACTTC
V: TRBV11-3; D: NA; J: TRBJ2-1; size: NA; CDR3: CASSLEIDSYNEQFF; DNA: TGTGCCAGCAGCTTAGAGATCGACAGCTACAATGAGCAGTTCTTC
V: TRBV5-1; D: TRBD1; J: TRBJ2-7; size: NA; CDR3: CASSPGQGTSYEQYF; DNA: TGCGCCAGCAGCCCTGGACAGGGGACGAGCTACGAGCAGTACTTC
V: TRBV29-1; D: TRBD1; J: TRBJ1-1; size: NA; CDR3: CSVDPTGANTEAFF; DNA: TGCAGCGTTGACCCGACAGGGGCGAACACTGAAGCTTTCTTT
V: TRBV19; D: NA; J: TRBJ2-5; size: NA; CDR3: CASSIAGWSMETQYF; DNA: TGTGCCAGTAGTATAGCAGGGTGGAGTATGGAGACCCAGTACTTC
V: TRBV6-5; D: NA; J: TRBJ2-7; size: NA; CDR3: CASSSGTSIYEQYF; DNA: TGTGCCAGCAGTTCCGGGACATCCATCTACGAGCAGTACTTC
V: TRBV24-1; D: NA; J: TRBJ2-5; size: NA; CDR3: CATSEGQQGTQYF; DNA: TGTGCCACCAGTGAAGGTCAACAGGGGACCCAGTACTTC
V: TRBV6-1; D: TRBD1; J: TRBJ2-5; size: NA; CDR3: CASSEGRGLRETQYF; DNA: TGTGCCAGCAGTGAAGGCAGGGGGCTTAGGGAGACCCAGTACTTC
V: TRBV11-2; D: NA; J: TRBJ1-1; size: few; CDR3: CASSSPGFAEAFF; DNA: TGTGCCAGCAGCTCTCCAGGGTTCGCTGAAGCTTTCTTT
V: TRBV7-3; D: NA; J: TRBJ1-1; size: NA; CDR3: CASSQGGTEAFF; DNA: TGTGCCAGCAGCCAAGGAGGCACTGAAGCTTTCTTT
V: TRBV5-6; D: TRBD1; J: TRBJ1-2; size: NA; CDR3: CASSLPGTGSYGYTF; DNA: TGTGCCAGCAGCTTGCCGGGGACAGGGAGCTATGGCTACACCTTC
V: TRBV5-1; D: TRBD2; J: TRBJ2-1; size: once; CDR3: CASSAGLAGAREPYNEQFF; DNA: TGCGCCAGCAGCGCCGGACTAGCGGGGGCCAGGGAGCCCTACAATGAGCAGTTCTTC
V: TRBV10-2; D: TRBD2; J: TRBJ2-2; size: NA; CDR3: CASRLAGAYTGELFF; DNA: TGCGCCAGCAGGCTAGCGGGGGCCTACACCGGGGAGCTGTTTTTT
V: TRBV6-5; D: TRBD1; J: TRBJ2-1; size: NA; CDR3: CASSPIVTGGEFF; DNA: TGTGCCAGCAGCCCGATCGTAACAGGGGGCGAGTTCTTC
V: TRBV19; D: NA; J: TRBJ1-6; size: NA; CDR3: CASTPPLPGSNSPLHF; DNA: TGTGCCAGTACCCCTCCCCTACCAGGGTCAAATTCACCCCTCCACTTT
V: TRBV29-1; D: NA; J: TRBJ1-2; size: NA; CDR3: CSVVRGGYGYTF; DNA: TGCAGCGTTGTACGGGGGGGATATGGCTACACCTTC
V: TRBV6-6; D: TRBD1; J: TRBJ2-7; size: few; CDR3: CASSTRTGIYEQYF; DNA: TGTGCCAGCAGCACCAGGACAGGGATCTACGAGCAGTACTTC